Detailed here is one T cell receptor beta chain. Its matching antigen is unknown. The sort gate was single viable CD3+CD4+CD8-CD45RO+ cells for memory CD4+ T cells. CMV serostatus came from serum IgG against pp150, pp28, p38, p52. Here immunoSEQ multiplex PCR was the method, and the copy in TCRdb shows in-frame clones only, minus some. The sample yields around 49,000 clones, roughly 78% seen once. Germline CDR1 MDHEN, CDR2 SYDVKM. The CDR3 is 12 residues long. Trimming stripped 6 bases from V and 8 bases from J, with 10 bases between. The data were taken from a study of memory CD4+ T cells and cytomegalovirus serostatus. Turning to the study itself: Of the healthy Belgian adults, 9 or 10 were CMV seropositive and 24 seronegative. The study, taken as a whole, reports: Repertoires predicted CMV serostatus with median bootstrapped AUC of about 0.96.

This sequence joins TRBV28 and TRBJ1-4; D is unresolved. The source of this sequence is an adult in good health and CMV-seronegative. The specimen sequenced was memory CD4+ T cells from blood. CDR3 protein: CASRGQKEKLFF. CDR3 in DNA: TGTGCCAGCAGGGGCCAAAAGGAAAAACTGTTTTTT.